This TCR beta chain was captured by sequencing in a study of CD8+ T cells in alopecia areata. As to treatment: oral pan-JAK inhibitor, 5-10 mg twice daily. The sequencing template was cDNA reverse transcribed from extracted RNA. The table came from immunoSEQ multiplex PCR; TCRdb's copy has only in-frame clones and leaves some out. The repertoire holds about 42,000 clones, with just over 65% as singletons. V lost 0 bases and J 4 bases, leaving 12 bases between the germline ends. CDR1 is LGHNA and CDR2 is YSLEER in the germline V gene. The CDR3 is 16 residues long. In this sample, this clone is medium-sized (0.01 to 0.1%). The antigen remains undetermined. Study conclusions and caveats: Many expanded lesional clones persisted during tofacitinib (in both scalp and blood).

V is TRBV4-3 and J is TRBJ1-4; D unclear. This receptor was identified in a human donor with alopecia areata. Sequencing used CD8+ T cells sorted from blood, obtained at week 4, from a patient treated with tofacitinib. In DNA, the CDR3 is TGCGCCAGCAGCCAAGATCGAGGGCAGAATAATGAAAAACTGTTTTTT. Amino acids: CASSQDRGQNNEKLFF.